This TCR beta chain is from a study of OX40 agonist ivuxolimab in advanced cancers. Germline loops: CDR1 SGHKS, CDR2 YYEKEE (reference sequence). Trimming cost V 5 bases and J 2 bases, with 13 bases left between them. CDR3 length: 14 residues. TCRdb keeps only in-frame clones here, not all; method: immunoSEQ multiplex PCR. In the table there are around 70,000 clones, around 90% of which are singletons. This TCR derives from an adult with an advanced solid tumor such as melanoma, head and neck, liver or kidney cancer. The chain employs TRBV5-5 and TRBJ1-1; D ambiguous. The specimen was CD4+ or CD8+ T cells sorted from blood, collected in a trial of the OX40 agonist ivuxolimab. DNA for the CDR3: TGTGCCAGCAGTAAAGGGCCCCCTAACACTGAAGCTTTCTTT. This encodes CASSKGPPNTEAFF.